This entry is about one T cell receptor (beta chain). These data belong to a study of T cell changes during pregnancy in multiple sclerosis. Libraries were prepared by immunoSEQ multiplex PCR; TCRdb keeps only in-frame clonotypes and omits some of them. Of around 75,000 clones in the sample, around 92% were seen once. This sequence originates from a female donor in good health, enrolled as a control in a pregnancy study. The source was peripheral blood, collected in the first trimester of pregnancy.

In DNA, the CDR3 is TGCGCCAGCAGCTTGGGAAAGACAGGGTCCCCCACAGATACGCAGTATTTT. This encodes CASSLGKTGSPTDTQYF. The rearrangement links TRBV5-1 to TRBJ2-3; 7 bases map to TRBD1. The germline V gene has CDR1 SGHRS and CDR2 YFSETQ. CDR3 length: 17 amino acids. The trim removed 0 bases at V and 2 bases at J, leaving 9 bases unmatched. The full variable domain, with the rest looked up from reference TRBV5-1 and TRBJ2-3, is KAGVTQTPRYLIKTRGQQVTLSCSPISGHRSVSWYQQTPGQGLQFLFEYFSETQRNKGNFPGRFSGRQFSNSRSEMNVSTLELGDSALYLCASSLGKTGSPTDTQYFGPGTRLTVL.